The clone carrying this TCR beta chain showed up many times. Its antigen is currently unknown. These data originate in a study of response to subunit inactivated influenza vaccine. Study-wide points: Each seasonal influenza vaccination recruits few new T cells, the authors suggested.

CDR1 LGHNA and CDR2 YSLEER come from the germline V gene. V was cut by 1 base and J by 3 bases, with 7 bases left in between. The CDR3 extends over 14 amino acids. MiXCR was run by TCRdb on the RT-PCR reads, yielding one entry per CDR3 protein. The sample includes a few hundred thousand distinct CDR3 sequences, 10% to 11% of them seen just once. V gene TRBV4-3 combines with J gene TRBJ2-4, with D hard to call. The TCR sequence derives from a man aged 50 to 59 who received an inactivated influenza vaccine. The sample here was PBMCs from blood, taken roughly 48 days after vaccination. CDR3 nucleotide sequence: TGCGCCAGCAGCCAAGGGCTCAGCAAAAACATTCAGTACTTC. This translates into CASSQGLSKNIQYF.